This T cell receptor beta chain was identified during a study of blood T cells in healthy people across ages. Together with a sample-barcoded 5' primer, a J-beta primer mix was included in a second PCR lasting about 7 to 11 cycles. A 12-random-nucleotide template-switch adaptor tagged each cDNA molecule. A single record per CDR3 protein comes from TCRdb applying MiXCR to the 5' RACE reads. Here the sample spans some 1,500,000 distinct CDR3 sequences, under 55% being singletons. This clonotype was seen more than once but under ten times. The V end was cut by 2 bases, the J end by 10 bases, with 11 bases between. The CDR3 loop spans 13 amino acids. The germline gives CDR1 SGHTA, CDR2 FQGNSA.

The sequenced sample consisted of blood. The V call is TRBV7-2, the J call TRBJ2-2, with a possible D match to TRBD1 (6 bases). The origin of this receptor is a woman between 18 and 29 years old in good health. This CDR3 is CASSLFQGPELFF. CDR3 in DNA: TGTGCCAGCAGCTTATTTCAGGGGCCGGAGCTGTTTTTT.